The sequence of this T cell receptor (beta chain) was determined in a study of blood T cell repertoires in COVID-19. Profiled with immunoSEQ multiplex PCR; TCRdb holds only in-frame clones, not every one. The sample includes about 220,000 clones, around 86% of them seen just once. This sequence was found in a woman aged 40 to 50 with acute COVID-19. The sequencing input was PBMCs or T cells enriched from blood (not recorded which).

In DNA form, the CDR3 reads TGTGCCAGCAGCCCATGGGGGGTGGACGGTGGCTACACCTTC. It is translated as CASSPWGVDGGYTF. The chain carries TRBV3-1 (or the pseudogene TRBV3-2) and TRBJ1-2; D may be TRBD1 (5 bases). V gave up 4 bases and J gave up 7 bases, with 16 bases separating them. Germline CDR1 reads LGHDT; CDR2 reads YNNKEL (reference sequence). The CDR3 has 14 residues.